The present entry profiles one T cell receptor beta chain with its context. Its antigen remains unknown. The data belong to a study of cytomegalovirus exposure and HLA in healthy donors. Whole-study results and caveats: Reportedly, fewer N-insertions than the approximately 650-donor mean appeared in an Asian-associated ancestry cluster in a later analysis. Specificity for CMV antigens was confirmed in vitro for a few of the CMV-associated chains. High specificity and sensitivity for cytomegalovirus status were reported for the classifier.

CDR3 length equals 15 residues. From germline, CDR1 is MGHDK and CDR2 SYGVNS. The V gene lost 8 bases and the J gene lost 3 bases, with 16 bases spanning the gap. PCR was performed using 60 Vbeta and 13 Jbeta primers. Sequencing used immunoSEQ multiplex PCR; TCRdb keeps in-frame clones, though not all of them. The table has about 110,000 clones, approximately 84% seen once; the top ten hold approximately 2%. The TCR comes from a man aged 40-50 years in good health and CMV-seronegative. The rearrangement joins TRBV25-1 to TRBJ1-4; D is ambiguous. The sequenced sample was PBMCs. The CDR3 sequence is CASGGPGFSNEKLFF. The CDR3 bases are TGTGCCAGCGGAGGGCCGGGGTTCTCTAATGAAAAACTGTTTTTT.